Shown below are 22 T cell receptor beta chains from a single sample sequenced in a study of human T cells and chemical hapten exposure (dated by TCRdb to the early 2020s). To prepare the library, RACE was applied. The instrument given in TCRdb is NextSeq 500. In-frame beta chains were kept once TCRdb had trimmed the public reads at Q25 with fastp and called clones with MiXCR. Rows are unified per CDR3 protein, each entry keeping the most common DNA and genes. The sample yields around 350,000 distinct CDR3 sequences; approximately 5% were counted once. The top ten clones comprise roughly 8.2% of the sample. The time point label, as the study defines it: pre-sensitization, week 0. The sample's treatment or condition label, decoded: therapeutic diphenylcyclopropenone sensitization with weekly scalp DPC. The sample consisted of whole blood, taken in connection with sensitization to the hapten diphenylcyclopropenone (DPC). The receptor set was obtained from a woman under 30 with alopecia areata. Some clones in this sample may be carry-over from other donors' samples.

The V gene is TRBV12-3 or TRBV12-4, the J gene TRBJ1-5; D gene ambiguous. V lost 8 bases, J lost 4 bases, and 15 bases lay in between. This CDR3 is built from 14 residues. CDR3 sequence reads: CASAPQGGNQPQHF. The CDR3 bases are TGTGCCAGCGCACCTCAAGGCGGAAATCAGCCCCAGCATTTT.

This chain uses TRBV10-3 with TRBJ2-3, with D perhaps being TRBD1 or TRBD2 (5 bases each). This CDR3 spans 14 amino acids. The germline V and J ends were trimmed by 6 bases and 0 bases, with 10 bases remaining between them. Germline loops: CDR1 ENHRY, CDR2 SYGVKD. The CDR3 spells CAIRGPLSTDTQYF. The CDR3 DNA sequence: TGTGCCATCAGGGGACCGCTGAGCACAGATACGCAGTATTTT.

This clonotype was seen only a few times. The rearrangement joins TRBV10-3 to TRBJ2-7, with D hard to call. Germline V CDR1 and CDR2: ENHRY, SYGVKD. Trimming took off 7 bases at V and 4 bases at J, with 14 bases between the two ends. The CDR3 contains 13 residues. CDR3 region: CAIIKDGEYEQYF. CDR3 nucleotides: TGTGCCATCATTAAGGACGGAGAGTACGAGCAGTACTTC.

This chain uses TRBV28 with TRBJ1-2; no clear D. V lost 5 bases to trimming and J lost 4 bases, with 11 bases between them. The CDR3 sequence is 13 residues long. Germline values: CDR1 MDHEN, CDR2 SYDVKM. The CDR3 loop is CASSHPPAYGYTF. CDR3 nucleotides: TGTGCCAGCAGTCACCCCCCCGCCTATGGCTACACCTTC.

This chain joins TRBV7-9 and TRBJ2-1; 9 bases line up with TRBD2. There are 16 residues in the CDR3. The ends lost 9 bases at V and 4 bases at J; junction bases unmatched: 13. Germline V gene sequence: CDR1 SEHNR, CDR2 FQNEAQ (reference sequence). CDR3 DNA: TGTGCCAGTGAGGGTACCGCGGGGGGGCGATACAATGAGCAGTTCTTC. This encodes CASEGTAGGRYNEQFF.

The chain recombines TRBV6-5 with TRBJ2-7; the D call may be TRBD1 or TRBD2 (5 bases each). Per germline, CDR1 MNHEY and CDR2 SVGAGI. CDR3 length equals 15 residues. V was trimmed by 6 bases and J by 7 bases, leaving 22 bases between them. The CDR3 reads CASSQRSGPPGEQYF. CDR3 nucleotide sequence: TGTGCCAGCAGCCAGCGATCGGGGCCACCGGGGGAGCAGTACTTC.

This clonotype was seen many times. CDR3 in amino acids: CASSWSAGEKLFF. The CDR3, as DNA: TGCGCCAGCAGCTGGTCGGCGGGCGAAAAACTGTTTTTT. The chain recombines TRBV5-1 with TRBJ1-4, with D unclear. The CDR3 consists of 13 residues. The V gene lost 3 bases and the J gene lost 8 bases, with 11 bases spanning the gap. Germline CDR1 SGHRS, CDR2 YFSETQ.

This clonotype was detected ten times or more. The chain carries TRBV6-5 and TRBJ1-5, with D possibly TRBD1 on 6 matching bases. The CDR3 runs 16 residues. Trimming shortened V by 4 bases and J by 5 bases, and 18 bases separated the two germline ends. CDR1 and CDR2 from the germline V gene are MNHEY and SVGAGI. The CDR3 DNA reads TGTGCCAGCAGTTCCTCACCTAGGGGGGTAGATCAGCCCCAGCATTTT. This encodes CASSSSPRGVDQPQHF.

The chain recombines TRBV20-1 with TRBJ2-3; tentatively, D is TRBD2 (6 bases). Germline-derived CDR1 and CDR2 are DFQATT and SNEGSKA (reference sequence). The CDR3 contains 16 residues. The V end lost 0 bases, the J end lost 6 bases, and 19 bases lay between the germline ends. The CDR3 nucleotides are TGCAGTGCTAGAGATATAGGGGACTCCTCGCCGGATACGCAGTATTTT. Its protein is CSARDIGDSSPDTQYF.

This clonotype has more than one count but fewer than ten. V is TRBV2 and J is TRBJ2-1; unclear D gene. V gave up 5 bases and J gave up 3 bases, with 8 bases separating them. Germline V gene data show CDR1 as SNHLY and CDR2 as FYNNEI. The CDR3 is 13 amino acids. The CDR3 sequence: CASSPLVYNEQFF. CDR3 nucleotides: TGTGCCAGCAGTCCCCTCGTCTACAATGAGCAGTTCTTC.

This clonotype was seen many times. This chain's CDR3 is CASSLERGAEAFF. The CDR3 bases are TGTGCCAGCAGTTTAGAGCGAGGGGCTGAAGCTTTCTTT. The chain employs TRBV12-3 or TRBV12-4 and TRBJ1-1; TRBD1 is a possible D gene (5 bases). V was pared by 1 base and J by 6 bases, with 9 bases between. There are 13 residues in the CDR3.

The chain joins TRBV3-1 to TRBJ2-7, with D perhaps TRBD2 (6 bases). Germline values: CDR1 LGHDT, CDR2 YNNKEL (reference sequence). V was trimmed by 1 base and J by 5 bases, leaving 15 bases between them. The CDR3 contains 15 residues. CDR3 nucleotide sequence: TGTGCCAGCAGCCAAGTGGTTGGTAGCGGCCACGAGCAGTACTTC. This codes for CASSQVVGSGHEQYF.

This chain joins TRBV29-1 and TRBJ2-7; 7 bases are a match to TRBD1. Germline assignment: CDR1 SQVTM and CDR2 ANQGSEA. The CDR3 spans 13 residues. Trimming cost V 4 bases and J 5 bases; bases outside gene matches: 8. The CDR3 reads CSVVEAGGNEQYF. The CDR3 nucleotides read TGCAGCGTTGTAGAGGCAGGGGGAAACGAGCAGTACTTC.

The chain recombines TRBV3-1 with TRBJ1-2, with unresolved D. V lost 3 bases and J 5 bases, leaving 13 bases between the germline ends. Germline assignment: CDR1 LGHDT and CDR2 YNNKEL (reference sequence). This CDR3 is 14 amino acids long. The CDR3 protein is CASSQTAIGYGYTF. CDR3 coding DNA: TGTGCCAGCAGCCAGACCGCAATCGGGTATGGCTACACCTTC.

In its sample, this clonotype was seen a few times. CDR3 DNA: TGTGCCAGCAGTGTGGGGACAGGGAATTCACCCCTCCACTTT. Translating it yields CASSVGTGNSPLHF. The rearrangement uses TRBV2 and TRBJ1-6; 9 nucleotides agree with TRBD1. This CDR3 contains 14 residues. Trimming cost V 4 bases and J 7 bases; bases outside gene matches: 2. Germline CDR1 SNHLY, CDR2 FYNNEI.

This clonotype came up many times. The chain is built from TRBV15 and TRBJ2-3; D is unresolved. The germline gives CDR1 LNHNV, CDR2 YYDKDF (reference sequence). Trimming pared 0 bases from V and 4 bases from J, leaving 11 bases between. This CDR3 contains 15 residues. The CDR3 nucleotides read TGTGCCACCAGCAGAGAGGGCCCAGTATCAGATACGCAGTATTTT. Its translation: CATSREGPVSDTQYF.

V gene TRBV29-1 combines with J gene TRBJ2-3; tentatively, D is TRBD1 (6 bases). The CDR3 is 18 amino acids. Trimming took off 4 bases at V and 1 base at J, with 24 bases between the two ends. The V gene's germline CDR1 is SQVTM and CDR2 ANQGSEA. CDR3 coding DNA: TGCAGCGTTGTCCCATTGGACAGTTCCGCGTTCGGCACAGATACGCAGTATTTT. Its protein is CSVVPLDSSAFGTDTQYF.

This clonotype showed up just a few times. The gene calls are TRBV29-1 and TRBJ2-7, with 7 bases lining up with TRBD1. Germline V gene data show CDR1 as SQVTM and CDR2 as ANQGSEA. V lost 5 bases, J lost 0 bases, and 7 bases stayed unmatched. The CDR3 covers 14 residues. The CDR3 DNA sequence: TGCAGCGTTATAGGACAGGAAAGCTCCTACGAGCAGTACTTC. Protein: CSVIGQESSYEQYF.

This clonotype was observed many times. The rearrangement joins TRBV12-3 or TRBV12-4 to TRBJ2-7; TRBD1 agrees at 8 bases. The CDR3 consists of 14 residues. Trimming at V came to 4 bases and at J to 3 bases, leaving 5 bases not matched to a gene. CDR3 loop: CASSSSDRVYEQYF. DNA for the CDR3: TGTGCCAGCAGTTCCTCGGACAGGGTCTACGAGCAGTACTTC.

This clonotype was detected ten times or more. As DNA, the CDR3 is TGTGCCAGCAGCTCCGACAGGGGAAGACAGCCCCAGCATTTT. Amino acid sequence: CASSSDRGRQPQHF. The genes are TRBV7-2 and TRBJ1-5, with 8 bases lining up with TRBD1. CDR3 length: 14 residues. Germline-derived CDR1 and CDR2 are SGHTA and FQGNSA. V trimming: 4 bases; J trimming: 7 bases; junction bases outside the gene matches: 6. Full variable domain (outside the CDR3, taken from reference TRBV7-2 and TRBJ1-5): GAGVSQSPSNKVTEKGKDVELRCDPISGHTALYWYRQSLGQGLEFLIYFQGNSAPDKSGLPSDRFSAERTGGSVSTLTIQRTQQEDSAVYLCASSSDRGRQPQHFGDGTRLSIL.

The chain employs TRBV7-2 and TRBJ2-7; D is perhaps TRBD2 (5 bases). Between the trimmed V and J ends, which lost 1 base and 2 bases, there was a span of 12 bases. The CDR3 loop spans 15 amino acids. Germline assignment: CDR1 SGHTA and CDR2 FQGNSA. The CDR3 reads CASSLVPDGAYEQYF. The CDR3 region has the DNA TGTGCCAGCAGCTTAGTTCCGGACGGGGCCTACGAGCAGTACTTC.

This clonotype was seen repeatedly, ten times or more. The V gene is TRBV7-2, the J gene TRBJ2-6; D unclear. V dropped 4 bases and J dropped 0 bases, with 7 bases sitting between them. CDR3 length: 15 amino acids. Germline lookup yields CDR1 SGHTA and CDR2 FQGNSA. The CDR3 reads CASSSGLSGANVLTF. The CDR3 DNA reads TGTGCCAGCAGCTCTGGCCTCTCTGGGGCCAACGTCCTGACTTTC.